The rows below give T cell receptor beta chains drawn from one sample of a study of blood T cell repertoires in COVID-19. Assay used: immunoSEQ multiplex PCR; TCRdb lists only in-frame clones, some missing. The data contain over 20,000 clones, roughly 90% of them seen just once; the ten biggest clones take up roughly 6%. The sample comprised peripheral blood. These receptors came from a human donor in a cohort sampled during active COVID-19. Both conserved end residues are trimmed from each CDR3.

TRBJ2-7,TRBV6-1,ASSEYREGKY
TRBJ2-3,TRBV7-3,ASSQHSGRGTDTQY
TRBJ2-3,TRBV7-9,AKAETAFGEDTQY
TRBJ1-2,TRBV6-6,ASSRGQEVYGYT
TRBJ2-1,TRBV19,ASSIVAGGNEQF
TRBJ1-6,TRBV5-1,ASSPSGTDNSPLH
TRBJ2-7,TRBV12-5,ASGFINEQY
TRBJ2-2,TRBV19,ASSIRPSDTGELF
TRBJ2-3,TRBV9,ASSVAVGHDTQY
TRBJ1-4,TRBV4-2,ASSLRAAGLTEKLF
TRBJ2-1,TRBV11-2,ASRRLAYNEQF
TRBJ2-7,TRBV11-2,ASSLDGLAGGEQY
TRBJ2-5,TRBV21-1,ASSKFSRVPETQY
TRBJ2-5,TRBV2,ASHFGGSGTQY
TRBJ1-6,TRBV3-1/TRBV3-2,ASSHGGPDSSYNSPLH
TRBJ1-5,TRBV28,ASSLGTNADQPQH
TRBJ2-1,TRBV10-3,AISESTSGRVSYNEQF
TRBJ2-1,TRBV5-6,ASSWTGDSYNEQF
TRBJ1-1,TRBV7-2,ASSLTGTEAF
TRBJ2-1,TRBV7-9,ASYTMQGAYNEQF
TRBJ2-7,TRBV5-6,ASSLASTTYEQY
TRBJ1-1,TRBV13,ASSYDRGKTEAF
TRBJ2-3,TRBV7-9,ASSHETSGSTDTQY
TRBJ1-5,TRBV3-1/TRBV3-2,ASSQGLGASQPQH